The clone carrying this TCR beta chain was seen a handful of times. This sample was taken from a study of blood T cell repertoires in COVID-19. Repertoires were generated with immunoSEQ multiplex PCR, while TCRdb's copy carries only in-frame clones and drops some. The sample lists roughly 150,000 clones, 80% to 90% seen once, with 2.5% to 3.5% in the top ten. The junction had 10 bases not matched to a gene; V was cut back by 4 bases and J by 7 bases. This CDR3 has 14 residues. Germline CDR1 reads GTSNPN; CDR2 reads SVGIG (reference sequence). Sequenced sample: peripheral blood. The rearrangement links TRBV30 to TRBJ2-1; TRBD1 aligns across 7 bases. This TCR derives from a man in his sixties with active or convalescent COVID-19. CDR3 nucleotides: TGTGCCTGGAAGGCACCAGGGGGTCGGAATGAGCAGTTCTTC. This gives the protein CAWKAPGGRNEQFF.